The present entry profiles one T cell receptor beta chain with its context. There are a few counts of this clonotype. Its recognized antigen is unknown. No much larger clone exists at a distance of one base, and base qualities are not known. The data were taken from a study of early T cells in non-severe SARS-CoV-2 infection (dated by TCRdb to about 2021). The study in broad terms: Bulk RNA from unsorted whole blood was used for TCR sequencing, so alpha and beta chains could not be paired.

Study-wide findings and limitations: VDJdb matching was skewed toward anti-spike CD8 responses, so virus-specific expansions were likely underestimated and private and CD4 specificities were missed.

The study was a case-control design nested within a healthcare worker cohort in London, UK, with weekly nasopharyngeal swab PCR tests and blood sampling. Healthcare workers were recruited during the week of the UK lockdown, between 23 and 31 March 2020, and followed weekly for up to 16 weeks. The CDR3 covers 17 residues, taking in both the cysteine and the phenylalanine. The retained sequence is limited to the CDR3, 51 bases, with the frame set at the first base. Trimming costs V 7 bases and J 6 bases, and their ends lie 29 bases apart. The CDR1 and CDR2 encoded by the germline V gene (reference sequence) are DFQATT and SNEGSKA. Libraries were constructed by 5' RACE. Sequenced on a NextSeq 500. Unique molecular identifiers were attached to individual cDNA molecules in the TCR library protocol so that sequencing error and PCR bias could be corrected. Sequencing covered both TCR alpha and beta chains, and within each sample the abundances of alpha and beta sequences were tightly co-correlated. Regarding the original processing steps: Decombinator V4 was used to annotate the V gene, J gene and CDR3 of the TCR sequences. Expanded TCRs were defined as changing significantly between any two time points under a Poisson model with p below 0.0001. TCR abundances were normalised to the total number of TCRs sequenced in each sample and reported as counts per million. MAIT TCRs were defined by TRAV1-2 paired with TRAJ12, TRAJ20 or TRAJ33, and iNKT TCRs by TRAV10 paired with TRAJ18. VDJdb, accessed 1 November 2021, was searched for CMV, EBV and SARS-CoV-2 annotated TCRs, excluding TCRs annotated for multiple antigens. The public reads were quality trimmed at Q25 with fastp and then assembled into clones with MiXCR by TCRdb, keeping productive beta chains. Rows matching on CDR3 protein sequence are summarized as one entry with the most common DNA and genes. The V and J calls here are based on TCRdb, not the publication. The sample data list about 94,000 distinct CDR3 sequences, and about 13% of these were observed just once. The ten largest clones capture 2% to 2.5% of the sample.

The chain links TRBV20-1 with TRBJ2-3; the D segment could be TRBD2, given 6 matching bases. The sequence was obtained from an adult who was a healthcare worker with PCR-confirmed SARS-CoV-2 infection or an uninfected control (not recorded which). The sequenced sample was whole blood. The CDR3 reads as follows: CSVPERSRDFFTDTQYF. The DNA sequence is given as TGCAGTGTCCCAGAAAGGTCCCGGGACTTTTTCACTGATACGCAGTATTTT.